This T cell receptor beta chain appears in the sequencing data of a study of CXCR3-negative and CXCR3-positive naive CD8 T cells. 5' RACE with UMI labels generated the TRB cDNA libraries. TCRdb derives one entry per CDR3 protein from the 5' RACE reads, leaving out DNA. The sample shows 150,000 or so distinct CDR3 sequences, and approximately 0.29% sits with its ten largest clones. The CDR3 is 13 residues long. The germline gives CDR1 DFQATT, CDR2 SNEGSKA (reference sequence). The naive CD8+ gate required CD45RO-CCR7+CD27+CD95- phenotype. This receptor was obtained from a human donor in good health. Some clones in this sample may be carry-over from other donors' samples. Sequencing was done on a sample of naive CXCR3- CD8+ T cells from blood. Subset: CD45RO-CCR7+CD27+CD95- naive CD8+ T cells lacking CXCR3 (TNR3-). The V and J genes are TRBV20-1 and TRBJ2-1; TCRdb returns TRBD2, unconfirmable since there is no DNA. Here the CDR3 reads CSAEGAPYNEQFF.